These 23 T cell receptor beta chains originate from one sample sequenced in a study of T cells in localized non-small cell lung cancer. Measured with immunoSEQ multiplex PCR; TCRdb has only the in-frame clones, and not every one. Among 20,000 to 25,000 clones listed, around nine tenths were seen once. Sample: peripheral blood, taken before any cancer treatment. The receptors were gathered from a man aged 40-75 years with stage I squamous cell lung carcinoma.

The gene calls are TRBV5-8 and TRBJ2-1, with 8 bases fitting TRBD2. The CDR3 runs to 14 residues. Trimming took 0 bases from V and 9 from J; bases not matched to a gene: 5. Germline V gene lookup returns CDR1 SGHTS and CDR2 YDEGEE. CDR3 region: CASSLGLAGTEQFF. The CDR3 DNA sequence: TGTGCCAGCAGCTTGGGGCTAGCGGGTACTGAGCAGTTCTTC. Full variable domain (remainder filled in from reference TRBV5-8 and TRBJ2-1): EAGVTQSPTHLIKTRGQQATLRCSPISGHTSVYWYQQALGLGLQFLLWYDEGEERNRGNFPPRFSGRQFPNYSSELNVNALELEDSALYLCASSLGLAGTEQFFGPGTRLTVL.

V and J are TRBV11-2 and TRBJ1-2, with D unresolved. This CDR3 spans 15 amino acids. The V end lost 2 bases, the J end lost 8 bases, and 18 bases lay between the germline ends. Germline V lookup: CDR1 SGHAT, CDR2 FQNNGV. The CDR3 sequence: CASSLMLAPTGGYTF. The CDR3 DNA is TGTGCCAGCAGCTTAATGCTGGCCCCCACGGGAGGCTACACCTTC.

The rearrangement links TRBV4-1 to TRBJ2-7, with D perhaps TRBD1 (5 bases). The CDR3 contains 13 residues. Germline V gene sequence: CDR1 MGHRA, CDR2 YSYEKL. Trimming left V 2 bases short and J 3 bases short, with 8 bases between. The CDR3 sequence is CASSQKRGYEQYF. CDR3 sequence (DNA): TGCGCCAGCAGCCAAAAAAGGGGCTACGAGCAGTACTTC.

For this clone: One end of the junction fails to match germline, which may point to a read error. CDR3 DNA: TGCGCCAGCAGTTTGGACAGAATTAATTCACCCCTCCACTTT. It translates to CASSLDRINSPLHF. The chain carries TRBV5-1 and TRBJ1-6, with TRBD1 as a possible D gene (6 bases). This CDR3 contains 14 residues. Germline values: CDR1 SGHRS, CDR2 YFSETQ.

The chain combines TRBV5-6 with TRBJ2-7, with TRBD2 identical over 7 bases. CDR3 length equals 13 residues. Germline V lookup: CDR1 SGHDT, CDR2 YYEEEE. With 4 bases clipped from V and 6 bases from J, the junction kept 7 bases outside the gene matches. The CDR3 loop reads CASSPARGSEQYF. The CDR3 DNA reads TGTGCCAGCAGCCCCGCGCGCGGGAGCGAGCAGTACTTC.

This clone was seen a few times. In DNA form, the CDR3 reads TGCAGCGTTGGGGGGGGCCTCTCTGGAAACACCATATATTTT. It specifies CSVGGGLSGNTIYF. The chain links TRBV29-1 to TRBJ1-3, with D maybe TRBD1 (6 bases). CDR1 is SQVTM, CDR2 ANQGSEA, per germline. CDR3 length: 14 amino acids. Trimming took 4 bases from V and 0 from J, leaving 10 bases between them.

This clone occurred once. The V gene is TRBV27, the J gene TRBJ2-2, with D maybe TRBD2 (6 bases). This CDR3 comprises 14 residues. Germline CDR1 is MNHEY and CDR2 is SMNVEV (reference sequence). Trimming left V 6 bases short and J 4 bases short, with 12 bases between. CDR3 sequence: CASRSGLSTGELFF. The CDR3 nucleotides are TGTGCCAGCAGGTCGGGACTGAGCACCGGGGAGCTGTTTTTT.

This sequence joins TRBV5-4 and TRBJ1-2; 7 nucleotides agree with TRBD1. This CDR3 has 16 residues. After removal of 4 bases from V and 1 base from J, the junction contained 10 bases not matched to a gene. The V gene's germline CDR1 is SGHNT and CDR2 YYREEE (reference sequence). Here the CDR3 reads CASSEDRAMHNYGYTF. The CDR3 DNA is TGTGCCAGCAGCGAAGACAGGGCAATGCATAACTATGGCTACACCTTC.

The chain links TRBV14 to TRBJ1-2; D unclear. Germline-derived CDR1 and CDR2 are SGHDN and FVKESK. The CDR3 length is 14 residues. V shed 1 base and J shed 1 base, with 7 bases lying between them. The chain's CDR3 is CASSQASINYGYTF. Written as DNA, the CDR3 is TGTGCCAGCAGCCAAGCATCAATTAACTATGGCTACACCTTC.

The rearrangement links TRBV7-7 to TRBJ2-3, with TRBD2 identical over 9 bases. CDR3 length: 15 amino acids. CDR1 is SSHAT, CDR2 FNYEAQ, per germline (reference sequence). V lost 1 base to trimming and J lost 3 bases; unmatched junction nucleotides: 2. The CDR3 DNA is TGTGCCAGCAGCTTAGATCTAGCGGGGACAGATACGCAGTATTTT. Translated, it gives CASSLDLAGTDTQYF.

The CDR3 is CASSASVRGNSPLHF. The CDR3 DNA reads TGTGCCAGCAGTGCTTCAGTCAGAGGGAATTCACCCCTCCACTTT. The chain couples TRBV2 to TRBJ1-6; D gene unclear. Looked up from germline, CDR1 is SNHLY and CDR2 is FYNNEI. The CDR3 is 15 residues long. V gave up 4 bases and J gave up 7 bases, with 14 bases separating them.

V and J are TRBV7-2 and TRBJ2-1; D not resolved. CDR3 length: 11 amino acids. The V end lost 2 bases, the J end lost 9 bases, and 5 bases lay between the germline ends. Per germline, CDR1 SGHTA and CDR2 FQGNSA. CDR3 sequence reads: CASSLKGEQFF. DNA of the CDR3: TGTGCCAGCAGCTTAAAGGGTGAGCAGTTCTTC.

The chain employs TRBV30 and TRBJ1-1; 9 nucleotides align to TRBD1. Germline CDR1 GTSNPN, CDR2 SVGIG (reference sequence). This CDR3 is 14 amino acids long. Losses at the gene ends were 1 base for V and 5 bases for J; bases not matched to a gene: 5. The chain's CDR3 is CAWSEQGALTEAFF. CDR3 DNA: TGTGCCTGGAGTGAACAGGGGGCGCTTACTGAAGCTTTCTTT.

This rearrangement joins TRBV18 to TRBJ2-5; TRBD2 matches 10 bases. The CDR3 is made up of 16 amino acids. CDR1 is KGHSH and CDR2 is LQKENI in the germline V gene. Trimming cost V 5 bases and J 2 bases; bases outside gene matches: 8. The CDR3 bases are TGTGCCAGCTCAACTTTAGCGGGGGGATCACAAGAGACCCAGTACTTC. Translated, it gives CASSTLAGGSQETQYF.

The chain combines TRBV5-1 with TRBJ1-4; no reliable D call. The CDR3 contains 14 residues. CDR1 SGHRS and CDR2 YFSETQ come from the germline V gene. The V end was cut by 1 base, the J end by 8 bases, with 12 bases between. CDR3 in amino acids: CASSLFGDGEKLFF. CDR3 DNA sequence: TGCGCCAGCAGCTTGTTCGGGGATGGCGAAAAACTGTTTTTT. Full variable domain (missing parts from reference TRBV5-1 and TRBJ1-4): KAGVTQTPRYLIKTRGQQVTLSCSPISGHRSVSWYQQTPGQGLQFLFEYFSETQRNKGNFPGRFSGRQFSNSRSEMNVSTLELGDSALYLCASSLFGDGEKLFFGSGTQLSVL.

The chain links TRBV30 to TRBJ1-2, with D tentatively TRBD1 (5 bases). V was shortened by 5 bases and J by 6 bases, with 10 bases between the two germline ends. CDR1 is GTSNPN, CDR2 SVGIG, per germline (reference sequence). This CDR3 is 11 amino acids long. Written as DNA, the CDR3 is TGTGCCTGGTTATGGGGGAATGGCTACACCTTC. Translation: CAWLWGNGYTF.

This clone was recorded once. V usage is TRBV7-6 and J usage is TRBJ2-1; D possibly corresponds to TRBD2 (6 bases). The CDR3 consists of 14 residues. Germline CDR1 and CDR2: SGHVS and FNYEAQ. With 5 bases removed from V and 8 bases from J, the gap between germline ends came to 16 bases. The CDR3 region has the DNA TGTGCCAGCAGCCAGGGTGGGGGGTTGGATGAGCAGTTCTTC. This sequence encodes CASSQGGGLDEQFF.

The chain has TRBV30 and TRBJ2-1; TRBD1 matches 12 bases. The trim removed 5 bases at V and 0 bases at J, leaving 11 bases unmatched. The CDR3 length is 18 residues. Germline assignment: CDR1 GTSNPN and CDR2 SVGIG (reference sequence). CDR3 protein: CAWGRDRGLPSSYNEQFF. CDR3 in DNA: TGTGCCTGGGGCCGGGACAGGGGGCTGCCTTCCTCCTACAATGAGCAGTTCTTC.

The V and J genes are TRBV2 and TRBJ2-5; D gene ambiguous. CDR3 size: 15 residues. Deletions cut 4 bases from V and 7 bases from J, with 19 bases between. Looked up from germline, CDR1 is SNHLY and CDR2 is FYNNEI. The CDR3 sequence is CASSVGPGPRVTQYF. DNA for the CDR3: TGTGCCAGCAGTGTCGGTCCCGGCCCGAGAGTGACCCAGTACTTC.

A single count supports this clone. V and J are TRBV4-2 and TRBJ2-3; D remains unclear. The CDR3 is 17 residues long. In germline, CDR1 is LGHNA, CDR2 YNFKEQ. V dropped 2 bases and J dropped 4 bases, with 19 bases sitting between them. CDR3 nucleotides: TGTGCCAGCAGCCAACCCCGAGCGTGGACGCCGGCAGATACGCAGTATTTT. It is translated as CASSQPRAWTPADTQYF.

This chain connects TRBV6-5 to TRBJ2-7; possibly TRBD2 for D (5 bases). The CDR3 covers 15 residues. V lost 2 bases and J lost 6, with 17 bases in between. Germline lookup yields CDR1 MNHEY and CDR2 SVGAGI. The CDR3 region is CASSYERQLPSEQYF. The CDR3 bases are TGTGCCAGCAGTTACGAGCGGCAGTTACCCTCCGAGCAGTACTTC.

The genes are TRBV2 and TRBJ2-1, with D tentatively TRBD1 (6 bases). The V and J ends lost 7 bases and 1 base respectively, with 11 bases between them. The CDR3 has 14 residues. Per germline, CDR1 SNHLY and CDR2 FYNNEI. CDR3 DNA: TGTGCCAGCAAAGACAGGCTTTCCTACAATGAGCAGTTCTTC. Translated, it gives CASKDRLSYNEQFF.

This chain uses TRBV5-6 with TRBJ1-2; perhaps TRBD1 as D (6 bases). V was shortened by 5 bases and J by 3 bases, with 11 bases between the two germline ends. Germline V gene data show CDR1 as SGHDT and CDR2 as YYEEEE. The CDR3 spans 13 residues. DNA for the CDR3: TGTGCCAGCAGACCACAGGGATACTATGGCTACACCTTC. Amino acids: CASRPQGYYGYTF.